This T cell receptor (beta chain) was identified during a study of human T cells and chemical hapten exposure. Study findings and constraints: The study found that DPC sensitization did not change TCRs above 1 in 1000 frequency.

Details on this clonotype: Its antigen is undetermined.

Described time point: patch test 2, 6 weeks after DPC sensitization. The treatment: therapeutic diphenylcyclopropenone sensitization with weekly scalp DPC. Researchers extracted total RNA from unfractionated whole blood. MiXCR was run by TCRdb on the RACE reads, yielding one entry per CDR3 protein. The table shows roughly 40,000 distinct CDR3 sequences, with roughly a tenth occurring only once. The clonotype originates from a woman in her twenties or thirties with alopecia areata. Some clones in this sample may be carry-over from other donors' samples. The sequences come from whole blood, collected in connection with sensitization to the hapten diphenylcyclopropenone (DPC).

The CDR3: CASKLERNTEAFF. The DNA of the CDR3 is TGTGCCAGCAAACTAGAACGGAACACTGAAGCTTTCTTT. This chain links TRBV6-1 with TRBJ1-1; no definite D call. The germline CDR1 and CDR2 sequences are MNHNS and SASEGT. With 7 bases removed from V and 1 base from J, the gap between germline ends came to 10 bases. This CDR3 spans 13 amino acids.